This T cell receptor (beta chain) was captured by sequencing in a study of OX40 agonist ivuxolimab in advanced cancers. Looking at the study overall: In this cohort, patients received ivuxolimab, an agonistic anti-OX40 (CD134) antibody.

This clone was picked up a small number of times. TCRdb's table, derived via immunoSEQ multiplex PCR, lists solely in-frame clones and lacks some. The profile shows some 40,000 clones, around 93% of them singletons. Trimming removed 3 bases at V and 3 bases at J, with 3 bases between. Per germline, CDR1 SEHNR and CDR2 FQNEAQ (reference sequence). CDR3 size: 12 residues. Sampling of blood occurred at baseline, cycle 4 day 1, and cycle 7 day 1. This specimen was CD4+ or CD8+ T cells sorted from blood, taken in a trial of the OX40 agonist ivuxolimab. The V call is TRBV7-9, the J call TRBJ1-5; the D is unclear. This clonotype was sampled from an adult with an advanced solid tumor such as melanoma, head and neck, liver or kidney cancer. CDR3 residues: CASSFSNQPQHF. In DNA form, the CDR3 reads TGTGCCAGCAGCTTTTCCAATCAGCCCCAGCATTTT. The whole variable domain, remainder taken from reference TRBV7-9 and TRBJ1-5, is DTGVSQNPRHKITKRGQNVTFRCDPISEHNRLYWYRQTLGQGPEFLTYFQNEAQLEKSRLLSDRFSAERPKGSFSTLEIQRTEQGDSAMYLCASSFSNQPQHFGDGTRLSIL.